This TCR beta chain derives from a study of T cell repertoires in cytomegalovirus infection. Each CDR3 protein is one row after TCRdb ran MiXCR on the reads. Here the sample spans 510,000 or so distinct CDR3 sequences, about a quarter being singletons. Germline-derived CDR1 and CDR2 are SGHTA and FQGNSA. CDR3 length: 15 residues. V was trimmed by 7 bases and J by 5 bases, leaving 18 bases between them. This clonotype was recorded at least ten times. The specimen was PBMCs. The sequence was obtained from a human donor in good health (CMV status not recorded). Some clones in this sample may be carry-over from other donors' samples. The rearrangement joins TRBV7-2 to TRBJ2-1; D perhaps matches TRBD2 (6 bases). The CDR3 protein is CASTGLEGRHNEQFF. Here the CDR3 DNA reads TGTGCCAGCACCGGGTTGGAGGGGAGGCACAATGAGCAGTTCTTC.